The rows below give T cell receptor beta chains drawn from one sample of a study of patients and donors after allogeneic stem cell transplantation. TCRdb reprocessed the RT-PCR reads with MiXCR, giving one entry per CDR3 protein. Of about 160,000 distinct CDR3 sequences listed, roughly 35% were seen once; the top ten hold 50% to 65%. The specimen sequenced was blood, either unsorted or a sorted T cell fraction (not recorded which). These receptors all come from a human donor who was either an allogeneic HSCT recipient or a stem cell or donor lymphocyte infusion donor (not recorded which). It is not recorded whose cells these are; they may come from a transplant donor. Both conserved end residues are part of each CDR3. A D gene is named only where the DNA matches it firmly.

D gene	V gene	CDR3 protein
NA	TRBV7-4	CASSLMGQPQHF
NA	TRBV10-3	CAISEFGTPEAFF
NA	TRBV7-6	CASSLHQSANSPLHF
NA	TRBV12-3/TRBV12-4	CASSSRWEGGIQYF
NA	TRBV6-2/TRBV6-3	CASSYELTEAFF
NA	TRBV28	CASSLSDRRPGSYTF
NA	TRBV6-2/TRBV6-3	CASSSVGGEQFF
NA	TRBV12-3/TRBV12-4	CASRQQSFNTEAFF
TRBD2	TRBV6-5	CASSSGLAGSFYEQFF
NA	TRBV20-1	CSAEARNTEAFF
NA	TRBV27	CAGFCEKTQYF
NA	TRBV29-1	CSVEGVTEAFF
NA	TRBV5-1	CASSLVGFNEQFF
NA	TRBV6-5	CASSYTGGNYGYTF
TRBD1	TRBV3-1	CASSLWDRQSYNSPLHF
NA	TRBV7-3	CASSPTPRGSYGYTF
TRBD2	TRBV9	CASGVAPGGPNNEQFF
NA	TRBV4-2	CASTKSGQGGSGELFF
TRBD1	TRBV10-3	CAIRDGTGDNSPLHF
NA	TRBV12-3/TRBV12-4	CASRGAQNTGELFF
NA	TRBV28	CASSPMPRGQPQHF
NA	TRBV15	CATSRDYYGYTF
NA	TRBV12-3/TRBV12-4	CASSSRGDGNPTQYF
TRBD1	TRBV12-3/TRBV12-4	CASTGGNEKLFF
TRBD1	TRBV12-3/TRBV12-4	CASRDRNQPQHF
NA	TRBV20-1	CSATRRSSYEQYF
NA	TRBV7-9	CASSPGRAYEQYF
NA	TRBV4-3	CASRRDREDTGELFF
TRBD1	TRBV5-1	CASSPGTGAKKLFF
TRBD1	TRBV2	CASRLDRGGNQPQHF
TRBD1	TRBV4-2	CASSQDIGTGPSYGYTF
TRBD1	TRBV5-1	CASSFGTGVSPLHF
NA	TRBV7-9	CASSSDTKQETQYF
NA	TRBV7-9	CASRGEGADNDPNNSPLHF
NA	TRBV15	CAARTLLWPQHF
NA	TRBV6-6	CASSFSSGRNQPQHF
NA	TRBV5-1	CASSLGTVSYEQYF
NA	TRBV29-1	CSVEERDSMNTEAFF
NA	TRBV27	CASSFGASTNEKLFF
NA	TRBV12-3/TRBV12-4	CASSQTGGWEKLFF
TRBD1	TRBV6-2/TRBV6-3	CASSQDRGEAFF
NA	TRBV7-3	CASSSTGSTDTQYF
NA	TRBV7-2	CASSRSSYNSPLHF
TRBD1	TRBV14	CASSQLWDRKYNEQFF
TRBD1	TRBV10-3	CAMGQAEGSEAFF
TRBD2	TRBV5-1	CASSETSATQYF
TRBD1	TRBV4-2	CASSQPLNRGLREKLFF
NA	TRBV7-2	CASSSDGNQPQHF
TRBD1	TRBV7-2	CASSIPSGQGAFNQPQHF
NA	TRBV24-1	CATSDTIYGYTF
NA	TRBV28	CASNPGTGELFF
NA	TRBV6-6	CASSDSATRMNTEAFF